This TCR beta chain was identified in a study of OX40 agonist ivuxolimab in advanced cancers. About the study: The treatment was a fully human IgG2 OX40 agonist, ivuxolimab. Averaging approximately 60 years in age, with a range of roughly 23 to 80, the cohort was 82.7% male. Overall study results and limits: Averaged across samples, CD8+ T cells carried more expanded clones than CD4+ did.

The CDR3 runs to 14 residues. CDR1 is SGHNT, CDR2 YYREEE, per germline (reference sequence). The junction had 11 bases not matched to a gene; V was cut back by 4 bases and J by 7 bases. Sequenced by immunoSEQ multiplex PCR; TCRdb stores in-frame clones only, minus some. The profile shows tens of thousands of clones, nearly 90% of them singletons. Note on this clone: Its antigen is not identified.

The sequence came from an adult with an advanced solid tumor such as melanoma, head and neck, liver or kidney cancer. This specimen consisted of CD4+ or CD8+ T cells sorted from blood, obtained in a trial of the OX40 agonist ivuxolimab. The chain joins TRBV5-4 to TRBJ2-7; TRBD2 matches at 7 bases. The chain's CDR3 is CASSLGTILAEQYF. The CDR3 bases are TGTGCCAGCAGCCTCGGGACTATTCTGGCTGAGCAGTACTTC. The whole variable domain, remainder taken from reference TRBV5-4 and TRBJ2-7, is ETGVTQSPTHLIKTRGQQVTLRCSSQSGHNTVSWYQQALGQGPQFIFQYYREEENGRGNFPPRFSGLQFPNYSSELNVNALELDDSALYLCASSLGTILAEQYFGPGTRLTVT.